These 15 T cell receptor beta chains originate from one sample sequenced in a study of cytomegalovirus exposure and HLA in healthy donors. Amplification used 60 Vbeta primers and 13 Jbeta primers. Assay: immunoSEQ multiplex PCR; the TCRdb copy retains only in-frame clones and omits some. The table lists 130,000 to 150,000 clones, about four fifths of them singletons. Sequences were obtained from PBMCs. The receptors were gathered from a woman in her thirties or forties in good health and CMV-seropositive.

The rearrangement joins TRBV5-1 to TRBJ1-2; 9 bases match TRBD1. Trimming at V came to 5 bases and at J to 8 bases, leaving 4 bases not matched to a gene. CDR3 length: 12 amino acids. Germline V gives CDR1 SGHRS, CDR2 YFSETQ. CDR3 in amino acids: CASSRTGDGYTF. In DNA form, the CDR3 reads TGCGCCAGCAGTCGGACAGGGGACGGCTACACCTTC.

V and J are TRBV7-9 and TRBJ1-1; D is perhaps TRBD1 (5 bases). Germline V CDR1 and CDR2: SEHNR, FQNEAQ (reference sequence). This CDR3 spans 14 amino acids. V was cut by 4 bases and J by 11 bases, with 20 bases left in between. In nucleotides, the CDR3 is TGTGCCAGCAGCTCCTATCCAGACACTAAGGGGGCTTTCTTT. Translation gives CASSSYPDTKGAFF.

The chain links TRBV18 to TRBJ1-4; a possible D gene is TRBD1 (6 bases). V lost 2 bases, J lost 6 bases, and 13 bases lay in between. CDR3 length: 15 residues. CDR1 and CDR2 (germline): KGHSH, LQKENI. The CDR3 reads CASSPGGAPDEKLFF. The CDR3 DNA reads as TGTGCCAGCTCACCAGGGGGCGCCCCCGATGAAAAACTGTTTTTT.

The chain employs TRBV7-3 and TRBJ2-1; D ambiguous. The V end lost 1 base, the J end lost 5 bases, and 6 bases lay between the germline ends. CDR1 is SGHTA and CDR2 is FQGTGA in the germline V gene. The CDR3 covers 13 residues. The DNA for the CDR3 is TGTGCCAGCAGCTTAAATACTAACAATGAGCAGTTCTTC. Translation: CASSLNTNNEQFF.

This clone occurred once. V usage is TRBV7-9 and J usage is TRBJ2-1; 13 bases fit TRBD2. CDR3 size: 15 residues. V lost 7 bases, J lost 4 bases, and 4 bases stayed unmatched. CDR1 is SEHNR and CDR2 is FQNEAQ in the germline V gene (reference sequence). CDR3 in amino acids: CASTATSGRYNEQFF. Written as DNA, the CDR3 is TGTGCCAGCACCGCGACTAGCGGGAGGTACAATGAGCAGTTCTTC.

This clone appeared a few times. The rearrangement joins TRBV2 to TRBJ1-4, with D possibly being TRBD1 (6 bases). Trimming pared 4 bases from V and 5 bases from J, leaving 11 bases between. This CDR3 spans 14 amino acids. The germline V gene encodes CDR1 SNHLY and CDR2 FYNNEI. The CDR3 coding sequence is TGTGCCAGCAGTGTGGGGCAGGGGAATGAAAAACTGTTTTTT. Protein sequence: CASSVGQGNEKLFF.

The rearrangement links TRBV30 to TRBJ2-5; tentative D call: TRBD1 (6 bases). V was trimmed by 5 bases and J by 1 base, leaving 17 bases between them. The germline V gene encodes CDR1 GTSNPN and CDR2 SVGIG (reference sequence). The CDR3 contains 15 residues. The CDR3 DNA follows: TGTGCCTGGGGGGGCCCGACAGCCGTCCAAGAGACCCAGTACTTC. Translation: CAWGGPTAVQETQYF.

This clone appeared a single time. V and J are TRBV28 and TRBJ2-1; 8 bases align to TRBD2. The ends lost 8 bases at V and 6 bases at J; junction bases unmatched: 6. Germline CDR1 MDHEN, CDR2 SYDVKM. This CDR3 has 13 residues. CDR3 nucleotides: TGTGCCAGCGCGGGAGGCGGGGGCAATGAGCAGTTCTTC. This codes for CASAGGGGNEQFF.

The CDR3: CASSFGHPGTHDTQYF. As DNA, the CDR3 is TGTGCCAGCAGCTTCGGACACCCTGGGACACACGATACGCAGTATTTT. This rearrangement joins TRBV7-9 to TRBJ2-3; TRBD1 might be the D (6 bases). The CDR3 sequence is 16 residues long. V was trimmed by 3 bases and J by 6 bases, leaving 19 bases between them. Germline CDR1 SEHNR, CDR2 FQNEAQ (reference sequence). Based on the CDR3 plus reference TRBV7-9 and TRBJ2-3, the full variable domain is DTGVSQNPRHKITKRGQNVTFRCDPISEHNRLYWYRQTLGQGPEFLTYFQNEAQLEKSRLLSDRFSAERPKGSFSTLEIQRTEQGDSAMYLCASSFGHPGTHDTQYFGPGTRLTVL.

The rearrangement uses TRBV4-3 and TRBJ2-5, with D unresolved. The J call is in doubt because the DNA end fits TRBJ2-7 better. Germline V CDR1 and CDR2: LGHNA, YSLEER. The CDR3 extends over 15 amino acids. The CDR3 protein is CASSQGSQTALEQYF. CDR3 sequence (DNA): TGCGCCAGCAGCCAAGGTTCACAGACCGCCCTCGAGCAGTACTTC.

V usage is TRBV28 and J usage is TRBJ1-3, with D possibly being TRBD1 (6 bases). The CDR3 is made up of 13 amino acids. Germline V gene data show CDR1 as MDHEN and CDR2 as SYDVKM. V gave up 7 bases and J gave up 6 bases, with 13 bases separating them. CDR3 in amino acids: CASTPGQKNTIYF. In nucleotides, the CDR3 is TGTGCCAGCACCCCAGGACAGAAAAACACCATATATTTT. Full variable domain (remainder filled in from reference TRBV28 and TRBJ1-3): DVKVTQSSRYLVKRTGEKVFLECVQDMDHENMFWYRQDPGLGLRLIYFSYDVKMKEKGDIPEGYSVSREKKERFSLILESASTNQTSMYLCASTPGQKNTIYFGEGSWLTVV.

The chain recombines TRBV19 with TRBJ1-1; D is unresolved. The CDR3 spans 11 residues. Germline V gene lookup returns CDR1 LNHDA and CDR2 SQIVND (reference sequence). V dropped 7 bases and J dropped 4 bases, with 7 bases sitting between them. The CDR3: CASTYRTEAFF. CDR3 bases: TGTGCCAGTACGTATCGCACTGAAGCTTTCTTT.

This clone showed up just a few times. The chain combines TRBV7-9 with TRBJ2-7; 9 bases line up with TRBD2. Trimming cost V 7 bases and J 6 bases; bases outside gene matches: 10. The CDR3 is 14 residues long. The germline V gene encodes CDR1 SEHNR and CDR2 FQNEAQ (reference sequence). The CDR3: CASTQGGSGSEQYF. The CDR3 region has the DNA TGTGCCAGCACCCAAGGGGGTAGCGGGAGCGAGCAGTACTTC.

The chain joins TRBV10-1 to TRBJ2-1, with D perhaps TRBD1 (5 bases). Looked up from germline, CDR1 is WNHNN and CDR2 is SYGVQD (reference sequence). V lost 0 bases and J lost 7, with 19 bases in between. This CDR3 region has 17 residues. This CDR3 reads CASSESVQDTFGNEQFF. The CDR3 nucleotides read TGCGCCAGCAGTGAGTCGGTTCAGGACACCTTTGGGAATGAGCAGTTCTTC.

This clone was seen more than once but under ten times. The chain is built from TRBV19 and TRBJ1-5; the D gene is possibly TRBD1 (5 bases). The CDR3 runs to 17 residues. V lost 4 bases and J lost 5, with 21 bases in between. Germline V gene data show CDR1 as LNHDA and CDR2 as SQIVND (reference sequence). CDR3 sequence: CASSTGYGKSRYQPQHF. The CDR3 bases are TGTGCCAGTAGTACAGGGTATGGAAAGAGTCGGTATCAGCCCCAGCATTTT.